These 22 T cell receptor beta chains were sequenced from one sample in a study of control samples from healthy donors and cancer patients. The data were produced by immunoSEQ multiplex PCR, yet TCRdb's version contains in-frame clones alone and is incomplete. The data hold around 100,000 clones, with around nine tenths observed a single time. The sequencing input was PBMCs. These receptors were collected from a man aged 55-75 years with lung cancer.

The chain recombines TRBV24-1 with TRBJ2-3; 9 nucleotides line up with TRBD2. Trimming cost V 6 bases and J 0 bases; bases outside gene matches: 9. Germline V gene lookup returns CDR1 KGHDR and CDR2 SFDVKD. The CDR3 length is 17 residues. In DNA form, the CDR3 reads TGTGCCACCAGTAACCCCCTGGCGGGGGGGAGCACAGATACGCAGTATTTT. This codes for CATSNPLAGGSTDTQYF.

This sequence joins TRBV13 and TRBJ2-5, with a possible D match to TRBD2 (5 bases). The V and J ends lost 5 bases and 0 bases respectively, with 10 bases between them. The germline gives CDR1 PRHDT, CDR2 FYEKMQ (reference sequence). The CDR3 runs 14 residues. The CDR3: CASSRTPYQETQYF. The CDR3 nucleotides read TGTGCCAGCAGCCGGACTCCGTACCAAGAGACCCAGTACTTC.

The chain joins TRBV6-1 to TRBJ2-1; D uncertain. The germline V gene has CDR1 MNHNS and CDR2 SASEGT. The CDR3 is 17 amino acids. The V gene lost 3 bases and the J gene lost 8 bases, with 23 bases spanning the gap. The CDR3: CASSDRRGSVTLDEQFF. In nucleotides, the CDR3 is TGTGCCAGCAGTGACCGACGTGGGTCTGTTACATTGGATGAGCAGTTCTTC.

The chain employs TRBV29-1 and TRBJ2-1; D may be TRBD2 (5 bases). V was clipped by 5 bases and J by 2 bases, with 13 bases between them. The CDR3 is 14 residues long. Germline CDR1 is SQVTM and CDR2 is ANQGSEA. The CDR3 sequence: CSVPRTGTYNEQFF. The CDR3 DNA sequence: TGCAGCGTTCCAAGAACCGGGACCTACAATGAGCAGTTCTTC.

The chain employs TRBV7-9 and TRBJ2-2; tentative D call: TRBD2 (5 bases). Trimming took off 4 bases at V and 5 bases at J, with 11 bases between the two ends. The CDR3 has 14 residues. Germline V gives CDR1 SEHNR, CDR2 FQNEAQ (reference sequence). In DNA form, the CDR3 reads TGTGCCAGCAGCTCGGAGGACGGTACCGGGGAGCTGTTTTTT. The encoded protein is CASSSEDGTGELFF.

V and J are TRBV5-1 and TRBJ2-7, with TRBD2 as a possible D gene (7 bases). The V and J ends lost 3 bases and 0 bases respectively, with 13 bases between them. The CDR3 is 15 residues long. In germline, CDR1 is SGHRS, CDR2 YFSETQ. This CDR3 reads CASSSTGGSSYEQYV. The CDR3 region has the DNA TGCGCCAGCAGCTCGACGGGGGGCAGCTCCTACGAGCAGTACGTC.

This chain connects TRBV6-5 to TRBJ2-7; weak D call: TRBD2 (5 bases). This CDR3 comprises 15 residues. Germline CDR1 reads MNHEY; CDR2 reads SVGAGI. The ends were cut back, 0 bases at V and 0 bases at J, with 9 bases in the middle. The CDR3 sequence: CASSYSRRDSYEQYF. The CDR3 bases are TGTGCCAGCAGTTACTCTAGACGGGACTCCTACGAGCAGTACTTC.

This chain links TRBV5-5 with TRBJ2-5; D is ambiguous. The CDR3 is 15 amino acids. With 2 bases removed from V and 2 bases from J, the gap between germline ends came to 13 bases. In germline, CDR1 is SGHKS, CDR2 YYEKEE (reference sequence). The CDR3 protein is CASSFRTAAQETQYF. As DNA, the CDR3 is TGTGCCAGCAGCTTCCGGACGGCAGCTCAAGAGACCCAGTACTTC.

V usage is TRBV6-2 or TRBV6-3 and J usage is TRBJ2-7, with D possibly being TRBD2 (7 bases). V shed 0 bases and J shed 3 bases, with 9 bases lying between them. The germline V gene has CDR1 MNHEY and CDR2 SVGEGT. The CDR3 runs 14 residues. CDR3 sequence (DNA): TGTGCCAGCAGTTACTCGAGGGGGGGCTACGAGCAGTACGTC. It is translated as CASSYSRGGYEQYV.

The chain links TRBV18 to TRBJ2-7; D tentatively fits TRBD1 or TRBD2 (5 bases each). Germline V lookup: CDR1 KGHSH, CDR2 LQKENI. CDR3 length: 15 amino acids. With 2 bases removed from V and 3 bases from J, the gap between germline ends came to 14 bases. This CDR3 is CASSPGDGLDYEQYF. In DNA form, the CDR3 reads TGTGCCAGCTCACCAGGGGACGGCCTGGACTACGAGCAGTACTTC.

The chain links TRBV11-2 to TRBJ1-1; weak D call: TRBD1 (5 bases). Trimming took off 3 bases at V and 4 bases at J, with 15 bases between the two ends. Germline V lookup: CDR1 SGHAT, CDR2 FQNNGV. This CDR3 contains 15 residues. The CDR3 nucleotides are TGTGCCAGCAGCTTTTGGGGGAAGAGGGGCACTGAAGCTTTCTTT. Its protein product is CASSFWGKRGTEAFF.

In DNA form, the CDR3 reads TGTGCCAGCAGTGAAGCGCTTTGGGCGACAGGGGGTGGCTACACCTTC. Residues: CASSEALWATGGGYTF. V usage is TRBV6-1 and J usage is TRBJ1-2; TRBD1 aligns across 9 bases. V dropped 0 bases and J dropped 7; count of bases not matched to a gene: 9. This CDR3 has 16 residues. The V gene's germline CDR1 is MNHNS and CDR2 SASEGT.

CDR3 amino acids: CAWRGTTEAFF. The CDR3 nucleotides are TGTGCCTGGAGAGGAACGACTGAAGCTTTCTTT. The chain uses TRBV30 and TRBJ1-1; D unresolved. This CDR3 comprises 11 residues. V dropped 3 bases and J dropped 5 bases, with 7 bases sitting between them. Germline CDR1 GTSNPN, CDR2 SVGIG (reference sequence).

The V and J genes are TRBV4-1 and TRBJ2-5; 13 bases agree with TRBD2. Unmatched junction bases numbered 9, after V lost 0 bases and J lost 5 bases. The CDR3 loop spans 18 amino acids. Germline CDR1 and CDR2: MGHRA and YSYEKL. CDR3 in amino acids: CASSQELTSGGPRETQYF. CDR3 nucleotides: TGCGCCAGCAGCCAAGAGTTGACTAGCGGGGGGCCCAGGGAGACCCAGTACTTC.

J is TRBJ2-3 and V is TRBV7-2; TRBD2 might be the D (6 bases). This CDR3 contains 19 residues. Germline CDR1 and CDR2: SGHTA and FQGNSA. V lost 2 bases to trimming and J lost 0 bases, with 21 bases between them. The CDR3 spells CASSLMGGGGLSSTDTQYF. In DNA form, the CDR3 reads TGTGCCAGCAGCTTAATGGGGGGTGGCGGATTATCTAGCACAGATACGCAGTATTTT.

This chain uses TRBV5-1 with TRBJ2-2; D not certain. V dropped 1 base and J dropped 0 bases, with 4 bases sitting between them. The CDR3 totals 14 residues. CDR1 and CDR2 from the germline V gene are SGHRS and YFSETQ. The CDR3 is CASSLRTNTGELFF. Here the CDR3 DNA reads TGCGCCAGCAGCTTGAGAACGAACACCGGGGAGCTGTTTTTT.

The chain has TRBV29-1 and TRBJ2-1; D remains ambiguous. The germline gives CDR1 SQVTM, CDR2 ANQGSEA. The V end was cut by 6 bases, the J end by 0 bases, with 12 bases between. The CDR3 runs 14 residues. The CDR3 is CSVRPQISYNEQFF. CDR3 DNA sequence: TGCAGCGTCCGACCCCAGATCTCCTACAATGAGCAGTTCTTC.

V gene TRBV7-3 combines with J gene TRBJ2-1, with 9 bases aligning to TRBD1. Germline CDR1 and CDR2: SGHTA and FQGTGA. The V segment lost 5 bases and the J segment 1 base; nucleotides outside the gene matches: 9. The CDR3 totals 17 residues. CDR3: CASSISTGGNSYNEQFF. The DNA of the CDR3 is TGTGCCAGCAGCATCAGTACAGGGGGCAATTCCTACAATGAGCAGTTCTTC.

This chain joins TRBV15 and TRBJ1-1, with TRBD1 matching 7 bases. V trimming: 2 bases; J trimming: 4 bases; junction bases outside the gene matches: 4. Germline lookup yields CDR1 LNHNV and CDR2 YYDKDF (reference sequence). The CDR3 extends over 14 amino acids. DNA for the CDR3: TGTGCCACCAGCAGATCCACAGGGGCCACTGAAGCTTTCTTT. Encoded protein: CATSRSTGATEAFF.

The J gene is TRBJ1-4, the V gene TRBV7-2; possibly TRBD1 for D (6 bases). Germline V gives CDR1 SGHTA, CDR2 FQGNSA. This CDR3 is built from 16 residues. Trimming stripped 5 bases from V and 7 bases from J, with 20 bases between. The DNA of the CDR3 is TGTGCCAGCAGCCCCGAACAGGGTCGCATAGGTGAAAAACTGTTTTTT. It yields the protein CASSPEQGRIGEKLFF.

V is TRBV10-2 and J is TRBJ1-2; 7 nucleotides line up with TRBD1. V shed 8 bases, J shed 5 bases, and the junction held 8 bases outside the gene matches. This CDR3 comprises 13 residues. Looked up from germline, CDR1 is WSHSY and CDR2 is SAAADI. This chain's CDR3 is CASERRQGYGYTF. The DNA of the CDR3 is TGCGCCAGCGAACGAAGACAGGGTTATGGCTACACCTTC.

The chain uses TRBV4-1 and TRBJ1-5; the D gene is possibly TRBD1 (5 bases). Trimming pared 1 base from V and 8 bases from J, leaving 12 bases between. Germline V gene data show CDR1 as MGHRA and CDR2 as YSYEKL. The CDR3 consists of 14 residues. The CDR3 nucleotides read TGCGCCAGCAGCCAAGGCAGGGTCCTGGAGCCCCAGCATTTT. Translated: CASSQGRVLEPQHF.